This T cell receptor (beta chain) comes out of a study of CD8+ T cells in alopecia areata. Study details: Treated patients received oral tofacitinib, 5 to 10 mg twice daily. Patients took tofacitinib for 6 to 18 months, followed by 6 drug-free months.

V lost 6 bases, J lost 6 bases, and 14 bases lay in between. The CDR3 runs 13 residues. In germline, CDR1 is SNHLY, CDR2 FYNNEI. Study-wide points: Higher clonality than in normal scalp was seen in lesional scalp, especially alopecia totalis/universalis. Among the top 100, expanded CD8+ clones, as well as scalp clonality, were significantly decreased by tofacitinib.

Extracted RNA was reverse transcribed into cDNA, the sequencing template. Some clones are missing from TCRdb's copy, which holds only in-frame ones; the method was immunoSEQ multiplex PCR. The data contain about 210,000 clones, under 60% of them singletons. Details on this clone: Its target is not known.

This sample's treatment: oral pan-JAK inhibitor, 5-10 mg twice daily. The V and J genes are TRBV2 and TRBJ1-1; D unresolved. The source was CD4+ T cells sorted from blood, collected at week 4, from a patient treated with tofacitinib. This receptor was identified in a human donor with alopecia areata. Written as DNA, the CDR3 is TGTGCCAGCAGGGTGGAAAATGGAGCTGAAGCTTTCTTT. This gives the protein CASRVENGAEAFF.